This T cell receptor beta chain was recovered during a study of blood T cells in healthy people across ages. Findings of the study overall: Age showed a roughly linear inverse relationship with TCR beta diversity per million T cells. Diversity estimated from one million T cells was considered an underestimate. Naive and antigen-experienced cells could not be conclusively compared, given unsorted PBMCs.

Of note for this clonotype: Its antigen is unidentified.

The total RNA that was extracted per sample amounted to at least 5.5 micrograms. With a J-beta primer mix and a sample-barcoded 5' primer, a second PCR ran about 6 to 11 cycles. TCRdb fed the 5' RACE reads into MiXCR, producing one record per CDR3 protein. The table shows around 2 million distinct CDR3 sequences, with roughly two fifths occurring only once. Looked up from germline, CDR1 is SGHTA and CDR2 is FQGTGA. The CDR3 contains 13 residues. V lost 8 bases and J 3 bases, leaving 13 bases between the germline ends. The clonotype was recovered from a human donor in good health. This chain uses TRBV7-3 with TRBJ1-1; D may be TRBD1 (6 bases). Input material: blood. The DNA of the CDR3 is TGTGCCAGCGGACAGAACAGAGACACTGAAGCTTTCTTT. Its protein is CASGQNRDTEAFF.